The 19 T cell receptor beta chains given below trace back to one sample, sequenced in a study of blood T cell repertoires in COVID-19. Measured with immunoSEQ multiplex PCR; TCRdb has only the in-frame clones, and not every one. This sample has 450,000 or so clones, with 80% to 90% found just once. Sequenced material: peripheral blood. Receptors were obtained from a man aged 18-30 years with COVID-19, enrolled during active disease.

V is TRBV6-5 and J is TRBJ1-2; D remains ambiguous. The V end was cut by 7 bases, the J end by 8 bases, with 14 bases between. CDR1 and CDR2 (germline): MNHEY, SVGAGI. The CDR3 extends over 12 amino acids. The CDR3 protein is CASTTDLIGYTF. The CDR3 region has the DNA TGTGCCAGCACTACAGATTTGATCGGCTACACCTTC.

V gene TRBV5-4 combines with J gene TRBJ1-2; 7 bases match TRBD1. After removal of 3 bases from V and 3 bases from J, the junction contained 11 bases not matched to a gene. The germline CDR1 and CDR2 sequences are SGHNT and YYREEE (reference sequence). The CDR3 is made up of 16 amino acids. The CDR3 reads CASSSRQGRNDYGYTF. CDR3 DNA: TGTGCCAGCAGCTCGCGACAGGGAAGGAACGACTATGGCTACACCTTC.

The DNA of the CDR3 is TGTGCCTGCGAGATTGGCTACACCTTC. Translating it yields CACEIGYTF. The chain links TRBV30 to TRBJ1-2; D uncertain. The CDR3 consists of 9 residues. Looked up from germline, CDR1 is GTSNPN and CDR2 is SVGIG (reference sequence). The V and J ends lost 6 bases and 7 bases respectively, with 6 bases between them.

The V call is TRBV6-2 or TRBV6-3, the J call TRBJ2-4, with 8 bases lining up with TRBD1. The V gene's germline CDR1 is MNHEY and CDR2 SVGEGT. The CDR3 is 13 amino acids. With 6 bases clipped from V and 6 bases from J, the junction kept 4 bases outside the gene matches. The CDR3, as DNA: TGTGCCAGCAGCCAGGGGGCGCCAAACATTCAGTACTTC. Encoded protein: CASSQGAPNIQYF.

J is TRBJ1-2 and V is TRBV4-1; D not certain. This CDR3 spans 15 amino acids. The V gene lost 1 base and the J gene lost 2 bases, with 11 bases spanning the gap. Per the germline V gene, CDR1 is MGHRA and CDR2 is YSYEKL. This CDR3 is CASSQGSGPNYGYTF. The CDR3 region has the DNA TGCGCCAGCAGCCAAGGATCAGGCCCAAACTATGGCTACACCTTC.

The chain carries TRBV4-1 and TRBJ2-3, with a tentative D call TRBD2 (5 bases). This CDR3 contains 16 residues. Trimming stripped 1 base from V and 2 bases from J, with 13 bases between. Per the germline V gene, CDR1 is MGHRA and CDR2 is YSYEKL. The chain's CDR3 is CASSQVFGLFTDTQYF. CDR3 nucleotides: TGCGCCAGCAGCCAAGTCTTTGGACTCTTCACAGATACGCAGTATTTT.

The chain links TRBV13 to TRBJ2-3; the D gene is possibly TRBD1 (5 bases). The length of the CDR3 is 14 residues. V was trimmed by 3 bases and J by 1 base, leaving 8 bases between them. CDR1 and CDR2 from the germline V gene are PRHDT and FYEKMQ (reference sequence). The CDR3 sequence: CASSLDTRTDTQYF. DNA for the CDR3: TGTGCCAGCAGCTTGGACACCCGCACAGATACGCAGTATTTT.

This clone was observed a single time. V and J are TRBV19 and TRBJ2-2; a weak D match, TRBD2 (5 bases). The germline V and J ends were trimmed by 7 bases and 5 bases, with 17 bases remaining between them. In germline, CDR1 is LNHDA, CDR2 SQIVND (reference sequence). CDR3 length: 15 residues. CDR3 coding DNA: TGTGCCAGTATTCGGGTTGCGTCGGGGACCGGGGAGCTGTTTTTT. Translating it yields CASIRVASGTGELFF.

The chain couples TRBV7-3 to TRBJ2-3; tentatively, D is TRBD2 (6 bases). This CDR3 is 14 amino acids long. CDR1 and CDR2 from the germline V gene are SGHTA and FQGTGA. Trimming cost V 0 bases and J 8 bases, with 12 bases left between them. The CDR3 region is CASSLTGGNPTQYF. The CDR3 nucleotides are TGTGCCAGCAGCTTAACGGGCGGGAACCCTACGCAGTATTTT.

The chain's CDR3 is CASSKEPTGGSDTQYF. The CDR3 region has the DNA TGCGCCAGCAGCAAAGAACCGACAGGGGGCTCAGATACGCAGTATTTT. V and J are TRBV5-1 and TRBJ2-3, with 10 bases fitting TRBD1. Germline CDR1 and CDR2: SGHRS and YFSETQ. V shed 4 bases and J 4 bases; nucleotides not matched to a gene: 9. This CDR3 has 16 residues.

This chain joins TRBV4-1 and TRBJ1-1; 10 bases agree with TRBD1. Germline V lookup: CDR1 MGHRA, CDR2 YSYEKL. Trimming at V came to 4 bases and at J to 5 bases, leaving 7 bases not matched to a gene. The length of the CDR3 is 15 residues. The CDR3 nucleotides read TGCGCCAGCAGCCTCGGACAGGGGGAATGGACTGAAGCTTTCTTT. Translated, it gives CASSLGQGEWTEAFF.

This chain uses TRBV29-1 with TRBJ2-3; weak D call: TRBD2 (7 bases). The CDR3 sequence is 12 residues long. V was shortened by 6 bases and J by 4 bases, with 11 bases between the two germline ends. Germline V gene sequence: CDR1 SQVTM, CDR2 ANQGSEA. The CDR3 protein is CSVRGASDTQYF. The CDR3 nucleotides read TGCAGCGTACGGGGGGCCTCAGATACGCAGTATTTT.

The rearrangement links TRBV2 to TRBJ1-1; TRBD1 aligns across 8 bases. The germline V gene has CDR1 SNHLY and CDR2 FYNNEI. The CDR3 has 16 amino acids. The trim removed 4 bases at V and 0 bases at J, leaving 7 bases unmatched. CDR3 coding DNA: TGTGCCAGCAGTGGGACAGGGTCTTTCATGAACACTGAAGCTTTCTTT. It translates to CASSGTGSFMNTEAFF.

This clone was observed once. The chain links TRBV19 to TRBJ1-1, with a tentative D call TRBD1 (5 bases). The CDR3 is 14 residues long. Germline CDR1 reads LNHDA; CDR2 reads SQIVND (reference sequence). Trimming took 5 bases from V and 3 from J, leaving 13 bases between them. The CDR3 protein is CASSADSYYTEAFF. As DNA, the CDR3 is TGTGCCAGTAGTGCAGACAGTTATTACACTGAAGCTTTCTTT.

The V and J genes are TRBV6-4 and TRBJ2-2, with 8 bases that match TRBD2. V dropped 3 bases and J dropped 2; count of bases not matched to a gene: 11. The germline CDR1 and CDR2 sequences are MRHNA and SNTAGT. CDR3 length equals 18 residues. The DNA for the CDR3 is TGTGCCAGCAGTGATTCCGCGATAGCGGGGATTAACACCGGGGAGCTGTTTTTT. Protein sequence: CASSDSAIAGINTGELFF.

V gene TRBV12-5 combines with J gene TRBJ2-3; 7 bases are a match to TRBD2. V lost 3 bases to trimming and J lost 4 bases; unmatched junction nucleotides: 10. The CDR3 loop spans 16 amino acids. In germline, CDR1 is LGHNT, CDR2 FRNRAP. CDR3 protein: CASGFFGGGPADTQYF. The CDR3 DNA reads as TGTGCTAGTGGTTTCTTTGGGGGAGGGCCCGCAGATACGCAGTATTTT.

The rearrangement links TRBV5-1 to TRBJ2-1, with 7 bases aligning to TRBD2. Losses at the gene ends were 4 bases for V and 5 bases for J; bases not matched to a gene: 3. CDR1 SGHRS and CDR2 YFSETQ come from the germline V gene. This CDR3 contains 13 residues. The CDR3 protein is CASSAGVNNEQFF. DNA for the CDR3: TGCGCCAGCAGCGCGGGAGTGAACAATGAGCAGTTCTTC.

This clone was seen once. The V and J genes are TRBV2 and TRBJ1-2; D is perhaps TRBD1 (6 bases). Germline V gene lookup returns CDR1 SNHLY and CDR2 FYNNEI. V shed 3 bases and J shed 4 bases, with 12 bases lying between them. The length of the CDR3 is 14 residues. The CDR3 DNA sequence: TGTGCCAGCAGTGACAGGGGTGTTAGCTATGGCTACACCTTC. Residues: CASSDRGVSYGYTF.

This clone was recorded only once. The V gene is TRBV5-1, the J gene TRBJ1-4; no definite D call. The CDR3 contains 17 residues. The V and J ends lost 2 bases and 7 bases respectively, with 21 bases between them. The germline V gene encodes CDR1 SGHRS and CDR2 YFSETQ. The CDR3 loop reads CASSLYPGGSKAEKLFF. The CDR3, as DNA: TGCGCCAGCAGCTTATATCCCGGCGGGTCCAAGGCTGAAAAACTGTTTTTT.